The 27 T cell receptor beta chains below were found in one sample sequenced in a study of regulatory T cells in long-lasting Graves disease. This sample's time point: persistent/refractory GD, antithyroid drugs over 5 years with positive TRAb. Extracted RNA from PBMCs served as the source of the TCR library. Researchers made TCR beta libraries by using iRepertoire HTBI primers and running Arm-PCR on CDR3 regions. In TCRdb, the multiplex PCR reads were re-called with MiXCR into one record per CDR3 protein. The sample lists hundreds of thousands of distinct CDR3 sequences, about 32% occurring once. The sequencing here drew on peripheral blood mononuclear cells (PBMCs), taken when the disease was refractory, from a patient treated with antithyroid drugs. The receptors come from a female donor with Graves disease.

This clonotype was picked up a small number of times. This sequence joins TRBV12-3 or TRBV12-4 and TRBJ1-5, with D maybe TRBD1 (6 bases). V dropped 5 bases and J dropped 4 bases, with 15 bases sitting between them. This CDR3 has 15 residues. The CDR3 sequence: CASSIHGGPNQPQHF. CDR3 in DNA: TGTGCCAGCAGTATTCACGGGGGGCCGAATCAGCCCCAGCATTTT.

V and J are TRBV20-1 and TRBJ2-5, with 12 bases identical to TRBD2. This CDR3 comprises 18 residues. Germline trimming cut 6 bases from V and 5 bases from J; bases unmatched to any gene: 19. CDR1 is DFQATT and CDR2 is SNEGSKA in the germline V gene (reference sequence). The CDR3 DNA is TGCAGTGCCCGGGTGTTTGGACAAGGACTAGCGGGATGGGAGACCCAGTACTTC. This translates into CSARVFGQGLAGWETQYF.

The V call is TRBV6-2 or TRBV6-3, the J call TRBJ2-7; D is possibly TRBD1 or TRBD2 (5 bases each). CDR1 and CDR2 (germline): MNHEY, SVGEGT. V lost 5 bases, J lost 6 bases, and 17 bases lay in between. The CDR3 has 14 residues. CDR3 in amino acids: CASSERGRGSEQYF. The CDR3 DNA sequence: TGTGCCAGCAGTGAGAGGGGCAGAGGAAGCGAGCAGTACTTC.

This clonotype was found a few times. CDR3 sequence reads: CSARIPGETQYF. In DNA form, the CDR3 reads TGCAGTGCTAGAATTCCGGGGGAGACCCAGTACTTC. The genes are TRBV20-1 and TRBJ2-5; D is possibly TRBD2 (5 bases). From germline, CDR1 is DFQATT and CDR2 SNEGSKA (reference sequence). CDR3 length: 12 amino acids. The germline V and J ends were trimmed by 2 bases and 5 bases, with 9 bases remaining between them.

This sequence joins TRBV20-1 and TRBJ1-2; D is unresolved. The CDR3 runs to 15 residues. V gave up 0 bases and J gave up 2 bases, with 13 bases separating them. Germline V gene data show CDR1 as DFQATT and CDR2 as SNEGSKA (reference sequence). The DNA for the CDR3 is TGCAGTGCTAGAGATCTTGGCGGCAGAAACTATGGCTACACCTTC. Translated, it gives CSARDLGGRNYGYTF.

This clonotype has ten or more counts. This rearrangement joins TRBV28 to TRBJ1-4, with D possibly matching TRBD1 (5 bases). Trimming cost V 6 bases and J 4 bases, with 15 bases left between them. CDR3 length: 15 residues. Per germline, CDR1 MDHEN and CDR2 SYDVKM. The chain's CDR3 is CASRSAGGINEKLFF. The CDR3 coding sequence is TGTGCCAGCAGATCCGCCGGGGGGATTAATGAAAAACTGTTTTTT.

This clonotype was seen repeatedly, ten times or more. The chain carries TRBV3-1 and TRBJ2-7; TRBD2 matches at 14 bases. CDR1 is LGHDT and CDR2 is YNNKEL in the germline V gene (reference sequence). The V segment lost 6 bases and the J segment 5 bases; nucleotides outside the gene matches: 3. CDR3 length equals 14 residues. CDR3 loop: CASRSGLAGDEQYF. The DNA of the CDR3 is TGTGCCAGCAGGTCGGGACTAGCGGGAGACGAGCAGTACTTC.

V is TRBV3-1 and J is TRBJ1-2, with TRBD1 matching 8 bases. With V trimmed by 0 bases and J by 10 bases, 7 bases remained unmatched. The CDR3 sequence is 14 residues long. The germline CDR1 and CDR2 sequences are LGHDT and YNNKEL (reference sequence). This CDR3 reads CASSQDSATGAYTF. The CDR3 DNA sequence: TGTGCCAGCAGCCAAGATAGTGCGACAGGGGCCTACACCTTC. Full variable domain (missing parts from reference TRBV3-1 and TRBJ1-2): DTAVSQTPKYLVTQMGNDKSIKCEQNLGHDTMYWYKQDSKKFLKIMFSYNNKELIINETVPNRFSPKSPDKAHLNLHINSLELGDSAVYFCASSQDSATGAYTFGSGTRLTVV.

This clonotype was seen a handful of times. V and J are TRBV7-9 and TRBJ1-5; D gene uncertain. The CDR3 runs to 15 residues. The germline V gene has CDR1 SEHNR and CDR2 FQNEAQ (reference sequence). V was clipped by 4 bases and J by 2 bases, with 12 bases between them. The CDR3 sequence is CASSWGGNGNQPQHF. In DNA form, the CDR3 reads TGTGCCAGCAGCTGGGGAGGAAATGGCAATCAGCCCCAGCATTTT.

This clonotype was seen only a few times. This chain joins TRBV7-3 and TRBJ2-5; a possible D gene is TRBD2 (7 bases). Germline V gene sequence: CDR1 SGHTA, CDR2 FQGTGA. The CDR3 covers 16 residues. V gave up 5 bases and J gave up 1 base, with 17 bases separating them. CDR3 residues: CASSRVGGAPQETQYF. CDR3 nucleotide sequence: TGTGCCAGCAGCCGGGTAGGGGGGGCCCCCCAAGAGACCCAGTACTTC.

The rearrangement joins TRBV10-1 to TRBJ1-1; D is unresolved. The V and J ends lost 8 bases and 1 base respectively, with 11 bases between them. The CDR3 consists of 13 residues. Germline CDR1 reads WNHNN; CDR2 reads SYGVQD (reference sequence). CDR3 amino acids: CASSHKSNTEAFF. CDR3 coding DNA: TGCGCCAGCTCCCACAAGTCGAACACTGAAGCTTTCTTT.

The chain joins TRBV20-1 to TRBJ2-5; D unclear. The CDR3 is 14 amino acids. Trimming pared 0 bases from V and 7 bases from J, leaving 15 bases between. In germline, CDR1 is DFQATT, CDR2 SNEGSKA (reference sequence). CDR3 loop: CSARDLLGARTQYF. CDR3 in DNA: TGCAGTGCTAGAGATTTATTGGGCGCCCGGACCCAGTACTTC.

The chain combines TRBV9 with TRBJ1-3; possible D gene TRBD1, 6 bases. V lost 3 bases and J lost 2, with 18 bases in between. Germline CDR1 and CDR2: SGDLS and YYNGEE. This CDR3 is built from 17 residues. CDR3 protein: CASSARDSQGPGNTIYF. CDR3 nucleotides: TGTGCCAGCAGCGCGAGGGACTCTCAGGGGCCTGGAAACACCATATATTTT. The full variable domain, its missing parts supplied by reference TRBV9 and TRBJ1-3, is DSGVTQTPKHLITATGQRVTLRCSPRSGDLSVYWYQQSLDQGLQFLIQYYNGEERAKGNILERFSAQQFPDLHSELNLSSLELGDSALYFCASSARDSQGPGNTIYFGEGSWLTVV.

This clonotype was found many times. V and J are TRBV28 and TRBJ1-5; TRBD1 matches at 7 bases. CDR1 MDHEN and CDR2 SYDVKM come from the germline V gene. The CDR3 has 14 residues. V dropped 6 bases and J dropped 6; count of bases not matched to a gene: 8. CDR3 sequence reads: CASRVGQVSQPQHF. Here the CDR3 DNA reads TGTGCCAGCAGAGTTGGACAGGTTAGTCAGCCCCAGCATTTT.

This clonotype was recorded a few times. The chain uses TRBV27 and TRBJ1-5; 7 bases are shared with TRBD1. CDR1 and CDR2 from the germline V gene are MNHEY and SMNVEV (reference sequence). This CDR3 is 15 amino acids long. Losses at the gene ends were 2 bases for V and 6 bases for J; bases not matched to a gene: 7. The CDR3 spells CASSLGQGGSQPQHF. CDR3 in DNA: TGTGCCAGCAGTTTAGGGCAGGGGGGAAGTCAGCCCCAGCATTTT.

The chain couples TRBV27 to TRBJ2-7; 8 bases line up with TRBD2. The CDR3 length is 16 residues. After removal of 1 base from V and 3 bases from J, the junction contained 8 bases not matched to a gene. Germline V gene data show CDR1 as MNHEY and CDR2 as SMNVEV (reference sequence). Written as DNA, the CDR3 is TGTGCCAGCAGTTTATACGGAGGTGCGGGAGGCTACGAGCAGTACTTC. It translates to CASSLYGGAGGYEQYF.

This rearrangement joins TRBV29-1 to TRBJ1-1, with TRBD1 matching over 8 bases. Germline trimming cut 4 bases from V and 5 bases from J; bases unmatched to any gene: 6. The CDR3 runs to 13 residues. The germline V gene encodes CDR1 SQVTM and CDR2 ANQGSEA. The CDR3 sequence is CSVAGGASTEAFF. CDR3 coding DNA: TGCAGCGTTGCAGGGGGCGCAAGTACTGAAGCTTTCTTT.

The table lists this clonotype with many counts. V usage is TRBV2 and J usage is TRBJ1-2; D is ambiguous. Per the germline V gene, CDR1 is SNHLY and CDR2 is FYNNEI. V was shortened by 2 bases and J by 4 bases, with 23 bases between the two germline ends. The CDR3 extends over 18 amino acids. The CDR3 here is CASSEYLPREITAYGYTF. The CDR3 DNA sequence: TGTGCCAGCAGTGAATATCTGCCCCGCGAGATCACCGCCTATGGCTACACCTTC.

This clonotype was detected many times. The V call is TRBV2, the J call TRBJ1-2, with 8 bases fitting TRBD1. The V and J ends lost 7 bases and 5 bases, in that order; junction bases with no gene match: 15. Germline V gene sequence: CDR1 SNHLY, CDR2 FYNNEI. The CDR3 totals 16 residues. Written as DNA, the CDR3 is TGTGCCAGCATTTTATATCCTGACAGGGGAGGGTATGGCTACACCTTC. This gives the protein CASILYPDRGGYGYTF. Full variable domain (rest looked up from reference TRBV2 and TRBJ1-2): EPEVTQTPSHQVTQMGQEVILRCVPISNHLYFYWYRQILGQKVEFLVSFYNNEISEKSEIFDDQFSVERPDGSNFTLKIRSTKLEDSAMYFCASILYPDRGGYGYTFGSGTRLTVV.

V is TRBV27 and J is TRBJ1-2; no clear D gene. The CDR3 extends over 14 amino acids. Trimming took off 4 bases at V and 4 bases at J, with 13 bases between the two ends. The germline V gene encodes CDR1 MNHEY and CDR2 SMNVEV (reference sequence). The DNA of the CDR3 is TGTGCCAGCAGTTCCCCCTCAACCTCCTATGGCTACACCTTC. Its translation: CASSSPSTSYGYTF.

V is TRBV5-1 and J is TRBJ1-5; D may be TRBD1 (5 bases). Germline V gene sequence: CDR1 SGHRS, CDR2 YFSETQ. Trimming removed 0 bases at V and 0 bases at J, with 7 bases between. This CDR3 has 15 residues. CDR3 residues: CASSLGDHSNQPQHF. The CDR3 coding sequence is TGCGCCAGCAGCTTGGGGGACCATAGCAATCAGCCCCAGCATTTT.

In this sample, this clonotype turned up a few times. CDR3 DNA: TGCAGTGCTAGGAGGGGGAACTCCTACGAGCAGTACTTC. Its protein is CSARRGNSYEQYF. The chain uses TRBV20-1 and TRBJ2-7; maybe TRBD1 (6 bases). Between the trimmed V and J ends, which lost 3 bases and 0 bases, there was a span of 9 bases. The CDR3 is 13 residues long. Germline V gene data show CDR1 as DFQATT and CDR2 as SNEGSKA (reference sequence).

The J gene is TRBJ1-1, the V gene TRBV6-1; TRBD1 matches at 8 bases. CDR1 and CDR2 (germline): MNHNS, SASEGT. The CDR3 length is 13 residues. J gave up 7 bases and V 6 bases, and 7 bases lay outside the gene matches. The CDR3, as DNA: TGTGCCAGCAGAACGGGGACAGGCAATGAAGCTTTCTTT. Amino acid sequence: CASRTGTGNEAFF.

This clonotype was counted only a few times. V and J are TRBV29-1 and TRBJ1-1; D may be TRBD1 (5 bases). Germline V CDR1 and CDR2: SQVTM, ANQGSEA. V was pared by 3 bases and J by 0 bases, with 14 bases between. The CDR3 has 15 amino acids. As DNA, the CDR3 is TGCAGCGTTGACGGCGCGGGGCCCATGAACACTGAAGCTTTCTTT. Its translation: CSVDGAGPMNTEAFF. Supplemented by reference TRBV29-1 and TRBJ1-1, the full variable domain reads SAVISQKPSRDICQRGTSLTIQCQVDSQVTMMFWYRQQPGQSLTLIATANQGSEATYESGFVIDKFPISRPNLTFSTLTVSNMSPEDSSIYLCSVDGAGPMNTEAFFGQGTRLTVV.

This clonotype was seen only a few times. CDR3 coding DNA: TGCGCCAGCAGCCCCTCCGCCAAGGGACAGGGAAATGAAAAACTGTTTTTT. Encoded protein: CASSPSAKGQGNEKLFF. The V gene is TRBV4-1, the J gene TRBJ1-4; 9 bases match TRBD1. This CDR3 has 17 amino acids. Per germline, CDR1 MGHRA and CDR2 YSYEKL. V shed 4 bases and J 5 bases; nucleotides not matched to a gene: 11.

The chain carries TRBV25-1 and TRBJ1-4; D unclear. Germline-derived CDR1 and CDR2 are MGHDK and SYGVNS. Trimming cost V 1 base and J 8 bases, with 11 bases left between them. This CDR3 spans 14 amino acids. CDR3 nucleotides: TGTGCCAGCAGTGAATTGTCCAACGGGGAAAAACTGTTTTTT. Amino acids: CASSELSNGEKLFF.

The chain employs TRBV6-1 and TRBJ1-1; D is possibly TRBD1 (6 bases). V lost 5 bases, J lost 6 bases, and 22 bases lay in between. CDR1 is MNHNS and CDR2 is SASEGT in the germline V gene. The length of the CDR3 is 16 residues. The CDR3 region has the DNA TGTGCCAGCAGTCCCTTAGGTGGGGGCGGTATTGCTGAAGCTTTCTTT. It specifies CASSPLGGGGIAEAFF.